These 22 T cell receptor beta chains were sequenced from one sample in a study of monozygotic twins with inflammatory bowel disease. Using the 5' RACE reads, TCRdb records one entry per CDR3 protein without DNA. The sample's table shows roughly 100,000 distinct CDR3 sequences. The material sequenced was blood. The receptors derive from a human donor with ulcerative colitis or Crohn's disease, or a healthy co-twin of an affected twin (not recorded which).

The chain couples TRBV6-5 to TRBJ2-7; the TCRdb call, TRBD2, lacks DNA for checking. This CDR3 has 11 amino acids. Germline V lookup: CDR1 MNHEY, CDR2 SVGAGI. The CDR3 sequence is CASSGGGEQYF.

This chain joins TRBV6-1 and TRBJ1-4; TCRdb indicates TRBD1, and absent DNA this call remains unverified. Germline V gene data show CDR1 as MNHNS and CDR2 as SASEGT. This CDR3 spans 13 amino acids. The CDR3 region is CASRRQGGEKLFF.

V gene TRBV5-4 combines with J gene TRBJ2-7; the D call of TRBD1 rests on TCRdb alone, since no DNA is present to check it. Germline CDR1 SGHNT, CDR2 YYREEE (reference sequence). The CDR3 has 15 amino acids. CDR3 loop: CASSFSPGARVEQYF. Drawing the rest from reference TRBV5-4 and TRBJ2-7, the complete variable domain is ETGVTQSPTHLIKTRGQQVTLRCSSQSGHNTVSWYQQALGQGPQFIFQYYREEENGRGNFPPRFSGLQFPNYSSELNVNALELDDSALYLCASSFSPGARVEQYFGPGTRLTVT.

Here the CDR3 reads CASSALHSSYEQYF. The V call is TRBV25-1, the J call TRBJ2-7. The CDR3 length is 14 residues. Germline loops: CDR1 MGHDK, CDR2 SYGVNS.

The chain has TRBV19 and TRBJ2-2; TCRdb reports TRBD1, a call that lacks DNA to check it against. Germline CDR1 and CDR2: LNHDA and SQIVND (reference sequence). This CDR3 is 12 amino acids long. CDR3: CASRPDRRGLFF.

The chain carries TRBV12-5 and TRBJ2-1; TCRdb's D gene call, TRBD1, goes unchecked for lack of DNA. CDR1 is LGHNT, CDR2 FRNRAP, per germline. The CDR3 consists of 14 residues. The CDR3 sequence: CASGAHRRGGEQFF. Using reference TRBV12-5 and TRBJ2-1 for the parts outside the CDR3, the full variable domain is DARVTQTPRHKVTEMGQEVTMRCQPILGHNTVFWYRQTMMQGLELLAYFRNRAPLDDSGMPKDRFSAEMPDATLATLKIQPSEPRDSAVYFCASGAHRRGGEQFFGPGTRLTVL.

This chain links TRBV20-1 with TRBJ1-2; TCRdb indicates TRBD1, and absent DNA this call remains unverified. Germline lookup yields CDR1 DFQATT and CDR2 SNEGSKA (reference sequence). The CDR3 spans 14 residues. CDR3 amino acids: CSAPIRQGIGGYTF.

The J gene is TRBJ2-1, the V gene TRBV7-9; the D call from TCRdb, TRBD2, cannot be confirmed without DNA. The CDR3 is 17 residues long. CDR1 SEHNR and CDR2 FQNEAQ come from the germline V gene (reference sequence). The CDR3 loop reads CASSPGLAGGPVNEQFF.

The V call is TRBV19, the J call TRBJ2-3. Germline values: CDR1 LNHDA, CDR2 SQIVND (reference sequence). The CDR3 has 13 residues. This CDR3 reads CASSIVSSDAQYF. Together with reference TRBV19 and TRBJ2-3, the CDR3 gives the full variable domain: DGGITQSPKYLFRKEGQNVTLSCEQNLNHDAMYWYRQDPGQGLRLIYYSQIVNDFQKGDIAEGYSVSREKKESFPLTVTSAQKNPTAFYLCASSIVSSDAQYFGPGTRLTVL.

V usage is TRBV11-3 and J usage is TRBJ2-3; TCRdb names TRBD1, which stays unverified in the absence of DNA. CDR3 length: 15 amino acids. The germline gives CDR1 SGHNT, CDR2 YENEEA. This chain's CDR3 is CASSSGTGVTDTQYF.

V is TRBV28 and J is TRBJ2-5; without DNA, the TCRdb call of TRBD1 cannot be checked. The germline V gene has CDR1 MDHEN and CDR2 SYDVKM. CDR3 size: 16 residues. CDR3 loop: CASSSGQLTGRETQYF.

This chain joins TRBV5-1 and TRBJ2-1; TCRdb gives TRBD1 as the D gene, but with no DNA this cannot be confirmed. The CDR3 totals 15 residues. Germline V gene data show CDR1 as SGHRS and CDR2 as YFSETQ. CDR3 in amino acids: CASSPPGQGLNEQFF. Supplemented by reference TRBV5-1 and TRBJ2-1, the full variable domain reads KAGVTQTPRYLIKTRGQQVTLSCSPISGHRSVSWYQQTPGQGLQFLFEYFSETQRNKGNFPGRFSGRQFSNSRSEMNVSTLELGDSALYLCASSPPGQGLNEQFFGPGTRLTVL.

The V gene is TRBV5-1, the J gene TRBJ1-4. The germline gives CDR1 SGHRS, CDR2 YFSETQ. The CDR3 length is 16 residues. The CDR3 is CASSWGQQSTNEKLFF.

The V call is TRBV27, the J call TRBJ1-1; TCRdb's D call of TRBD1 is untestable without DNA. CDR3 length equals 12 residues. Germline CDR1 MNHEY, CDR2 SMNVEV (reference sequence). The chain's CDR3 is CASADRGLGAFF.

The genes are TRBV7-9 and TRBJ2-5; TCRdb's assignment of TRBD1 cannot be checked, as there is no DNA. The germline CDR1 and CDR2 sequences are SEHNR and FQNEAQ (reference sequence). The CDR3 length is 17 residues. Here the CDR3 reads CASSSWGRTGWQETQYF.

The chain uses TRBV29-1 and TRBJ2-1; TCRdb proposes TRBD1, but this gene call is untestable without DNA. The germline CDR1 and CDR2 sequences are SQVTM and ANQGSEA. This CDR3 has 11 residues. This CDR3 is CSATFLQGKFF.

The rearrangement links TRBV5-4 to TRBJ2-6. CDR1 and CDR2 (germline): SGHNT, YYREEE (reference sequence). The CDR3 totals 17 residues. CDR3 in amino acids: CASSNVGRHSGANVLTF.

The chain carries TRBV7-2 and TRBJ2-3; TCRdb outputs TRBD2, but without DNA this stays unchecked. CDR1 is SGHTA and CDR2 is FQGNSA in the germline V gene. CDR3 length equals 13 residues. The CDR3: CASSLEIAGGAYF.

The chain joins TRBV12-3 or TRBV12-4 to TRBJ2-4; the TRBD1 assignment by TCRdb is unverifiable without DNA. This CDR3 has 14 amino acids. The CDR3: CASSLRSGGNIQYF.

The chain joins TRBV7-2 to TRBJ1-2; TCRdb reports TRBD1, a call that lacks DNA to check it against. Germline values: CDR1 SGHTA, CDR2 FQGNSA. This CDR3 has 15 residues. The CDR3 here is CASSLAPGVNYGYTF.

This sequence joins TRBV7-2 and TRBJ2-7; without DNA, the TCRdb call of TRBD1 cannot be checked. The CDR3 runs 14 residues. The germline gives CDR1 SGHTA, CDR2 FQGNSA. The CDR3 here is CASSLVAGEYEQYF.

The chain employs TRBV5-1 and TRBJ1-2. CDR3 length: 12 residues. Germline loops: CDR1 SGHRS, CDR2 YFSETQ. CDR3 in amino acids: CASSLDNYGYTF.